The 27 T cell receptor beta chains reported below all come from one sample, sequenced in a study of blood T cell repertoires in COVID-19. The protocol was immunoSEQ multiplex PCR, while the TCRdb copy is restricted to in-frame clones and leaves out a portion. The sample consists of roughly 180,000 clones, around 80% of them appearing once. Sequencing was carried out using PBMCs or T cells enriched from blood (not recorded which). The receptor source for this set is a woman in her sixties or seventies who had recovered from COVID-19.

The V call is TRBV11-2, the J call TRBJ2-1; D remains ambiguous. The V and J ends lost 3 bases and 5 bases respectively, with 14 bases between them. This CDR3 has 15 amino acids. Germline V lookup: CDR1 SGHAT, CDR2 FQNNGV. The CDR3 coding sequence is TGTGCCAGCAGCTTGAGGCCAAACCGTAACAATGAGCAGTTCTTC. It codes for CASSLRPNRNNEQFF.

Here the CDR3 DNA reads TGTGCCAGCCGGTGGAGCGGGAGAGGGTACGGGGAGCTGTTTTTT. It encodes CASRWSGRGYGELFF. The chain couples TRBV28 to TRBJ2-2, with 8 bases matching TRBD2. With 8 bases clipped from V and 7 bases from J, the junction kept 12 bases outside the gene matches. The CDR3 spans 15 residues. Germline values: CDR1 MDHEN, CDR2 SYDVKM.

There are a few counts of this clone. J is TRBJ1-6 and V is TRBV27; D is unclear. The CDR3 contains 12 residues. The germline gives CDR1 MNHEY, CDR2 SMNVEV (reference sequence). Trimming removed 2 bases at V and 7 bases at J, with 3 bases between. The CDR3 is CASSLINSPLHF. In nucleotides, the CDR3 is TGTGCCAGCAGTTTAATAAATTCACCCCTCCACTTT.

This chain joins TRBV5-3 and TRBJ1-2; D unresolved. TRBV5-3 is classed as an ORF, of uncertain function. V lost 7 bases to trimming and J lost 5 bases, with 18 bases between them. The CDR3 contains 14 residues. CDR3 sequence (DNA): TGTGCCAGAGGTCGTGGCTGGGGAGGATATGGCTACACCTTC. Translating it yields CARGRGWGGYGYTF.

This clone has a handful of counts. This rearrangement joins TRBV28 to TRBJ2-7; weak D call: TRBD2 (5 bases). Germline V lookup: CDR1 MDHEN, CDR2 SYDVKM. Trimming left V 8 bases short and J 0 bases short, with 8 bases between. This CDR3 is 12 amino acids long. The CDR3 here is CASSGLSYEQYF. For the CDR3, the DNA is TGTGCCAGCTCTGGACTCTCCTACGAGCAGTACTTC. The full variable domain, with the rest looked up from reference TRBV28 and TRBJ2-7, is DVKVTQSSRYLVKRTGEKVFLECVQDMDHENMFWYRQDPGLGLRLIYFSYDVKMKEKGDIPEGYSVSREKKERFSLILESASTNQTSMYLCASSGLSYEQYFGPGTRLTVT.

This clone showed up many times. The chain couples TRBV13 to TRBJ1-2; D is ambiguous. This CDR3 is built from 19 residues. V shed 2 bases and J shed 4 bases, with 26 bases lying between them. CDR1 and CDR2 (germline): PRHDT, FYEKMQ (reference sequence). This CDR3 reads CASSLSLLGVNTLIYGYTF. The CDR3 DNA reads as TGTGCCAGCAGCTTATCGCTGTTGGGAGTTAATACACTCATCTATGGCTACACCTTC.

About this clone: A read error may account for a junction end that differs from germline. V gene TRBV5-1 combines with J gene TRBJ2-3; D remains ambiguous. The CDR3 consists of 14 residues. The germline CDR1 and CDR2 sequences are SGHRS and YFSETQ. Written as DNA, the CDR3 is TGCGCCAGCAGTTTGGTCCCTAGCACAGATACGCAGTATTTT. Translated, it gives CASSLVPSTDTQYF.

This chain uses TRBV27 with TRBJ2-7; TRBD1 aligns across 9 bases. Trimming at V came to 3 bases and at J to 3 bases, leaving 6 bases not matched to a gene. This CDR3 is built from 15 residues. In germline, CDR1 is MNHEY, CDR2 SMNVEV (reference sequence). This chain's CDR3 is CASSFRGTGIYEQYF. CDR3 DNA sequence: TGTGCCAGCAGTTTTAGGGGGACAGGGATCTACGAGCAGTACTTC.

This CDR3 reads CASSHSAGTSGRGETQYF. The CDR3 coding sequence is TGTGCCAGCAGCCACTCAGCCGGGACTAGCGGGAGGGGGGAGACCCAGTACTTC. This chain joins TRBV4-2 and TRBJ2-5; 16 bases align to TRBD2. The ends lost 3 bases at V and 5 bases at J; junction bases unmatched: 9. Germline CDR1 and CDR2: LGHNA and YNFKEQ. The CDR3 is made up of 18 amino acids.

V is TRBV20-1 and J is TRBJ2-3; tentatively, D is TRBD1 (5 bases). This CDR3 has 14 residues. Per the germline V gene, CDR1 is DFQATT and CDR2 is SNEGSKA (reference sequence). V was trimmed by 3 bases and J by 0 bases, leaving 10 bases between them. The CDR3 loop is CSASDQGSTDTQYF. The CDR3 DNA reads TGCAGTGCTAGTGATCAGGGAAGCACAGATACGCAGTATTTT.

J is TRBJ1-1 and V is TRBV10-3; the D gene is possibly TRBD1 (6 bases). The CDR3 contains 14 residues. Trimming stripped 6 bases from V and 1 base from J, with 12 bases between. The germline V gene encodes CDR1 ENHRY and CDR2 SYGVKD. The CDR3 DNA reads TGTGCCATCAGGGGAGCACAGGGGAACACTGAAGCTTTCTTT. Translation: CAIRGAQGNTEAFF.

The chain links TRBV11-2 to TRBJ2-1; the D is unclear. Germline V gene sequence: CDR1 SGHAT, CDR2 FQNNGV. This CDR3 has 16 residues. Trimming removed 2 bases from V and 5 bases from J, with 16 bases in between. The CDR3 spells CASSLIAGLNNNEQFF. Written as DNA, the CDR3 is TGTGCCAGCAGCTTAATCGCCGGTTTGAATAACAATGAGCAGTTCTTC.

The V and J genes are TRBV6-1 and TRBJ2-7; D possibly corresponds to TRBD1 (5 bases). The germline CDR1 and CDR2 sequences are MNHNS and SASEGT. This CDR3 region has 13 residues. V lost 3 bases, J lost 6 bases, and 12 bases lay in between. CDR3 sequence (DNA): TGTGCCAGCAGTGACCGGACAAAGGGCGAGCAGTACTTC. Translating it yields CASSDRTKGEQYF.

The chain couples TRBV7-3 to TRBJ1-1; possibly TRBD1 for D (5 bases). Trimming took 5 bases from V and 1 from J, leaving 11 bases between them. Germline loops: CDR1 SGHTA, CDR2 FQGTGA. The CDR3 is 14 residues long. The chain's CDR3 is CASSPDGGNTEAFF. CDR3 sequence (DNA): TGTGCCAGCAGCCCGGACGGGGGGAACACTGAAGCTTTCTTT.

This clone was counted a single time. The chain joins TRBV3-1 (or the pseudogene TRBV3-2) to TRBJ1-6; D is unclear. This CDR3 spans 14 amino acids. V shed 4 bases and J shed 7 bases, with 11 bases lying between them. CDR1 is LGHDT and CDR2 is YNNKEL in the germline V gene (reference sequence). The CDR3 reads CASSPGGVNSPLHF. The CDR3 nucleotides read TGTGCCAGCAGCCCGGGAGGCGTAAATTCACCCCTCCACTTT.

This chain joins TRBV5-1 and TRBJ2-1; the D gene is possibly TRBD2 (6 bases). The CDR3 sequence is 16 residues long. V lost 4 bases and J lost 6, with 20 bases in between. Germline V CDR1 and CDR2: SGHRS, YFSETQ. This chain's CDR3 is CASSRFAEGTFNEQFF. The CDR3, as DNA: TGCGCCAGCAGCCGGTTCGCGGAAGGGACTTTCAATGAGCAGTTCTTC. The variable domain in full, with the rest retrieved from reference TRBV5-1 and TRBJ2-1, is KAGVTQTPRYLIKTRGQQVTLSCSPISGHRSVSWYQQTPGQGLQFLFEYFSETQRNKGNFPGRFSGRQFSNSRSEMNVSTLELGDSALYLCASSRFAEGTFNEQFFGPGTRLTVL.

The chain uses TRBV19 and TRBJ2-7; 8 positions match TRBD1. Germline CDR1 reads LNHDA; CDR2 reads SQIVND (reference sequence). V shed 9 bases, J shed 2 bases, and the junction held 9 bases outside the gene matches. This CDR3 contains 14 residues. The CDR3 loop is CARYKGQDPYEQYF. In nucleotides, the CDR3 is TGTGCCAGGTATAAGGGACAGGATCCCTACGAGCAGTACTTC.

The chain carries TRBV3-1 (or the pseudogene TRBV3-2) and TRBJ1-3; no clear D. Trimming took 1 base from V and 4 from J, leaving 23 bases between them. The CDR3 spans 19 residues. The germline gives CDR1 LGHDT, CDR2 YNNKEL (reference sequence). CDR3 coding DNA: TGTGCCAGCAGCCAAGTGGTCGGCACGGACTCCCCGGAGGGAAACACCATATATTTT. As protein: CASSQVVGTDSPEGNTIYF.

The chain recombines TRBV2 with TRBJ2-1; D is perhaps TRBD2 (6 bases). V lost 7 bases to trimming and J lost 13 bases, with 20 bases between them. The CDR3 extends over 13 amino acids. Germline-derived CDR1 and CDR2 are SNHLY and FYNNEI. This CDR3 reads CASIQSVAGYQFF. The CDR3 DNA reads TGTGCCAGCATTCAATCCGTCGCGGGGTATCAGTTCTTC.

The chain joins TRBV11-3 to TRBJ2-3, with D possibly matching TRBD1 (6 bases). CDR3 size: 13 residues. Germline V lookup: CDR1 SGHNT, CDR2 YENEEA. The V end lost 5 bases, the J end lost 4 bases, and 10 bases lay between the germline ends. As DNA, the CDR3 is TGTGCCAGCAGCAGGGGGATCTCAGATACGCAGTATTTT. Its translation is CASSRGISDTQYF. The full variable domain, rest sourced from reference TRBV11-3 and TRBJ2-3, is EAGVVQSPRYKIIEKKQPVAFWCNPISGHNTLYWYLQNLGQGPELLIRYENEEAVDDSQLPKDRFSAERLKGVDSTLKIQPAELGDSAVYLCASSRGISDTQYFGPGTRLTVL.

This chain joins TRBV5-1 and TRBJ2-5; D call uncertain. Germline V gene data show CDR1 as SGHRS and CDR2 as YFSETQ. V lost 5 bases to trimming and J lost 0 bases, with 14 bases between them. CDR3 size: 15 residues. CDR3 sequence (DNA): TGCGCCAGCAGGGCTGATCCATACAACCAAGAGACCCAGTACTTC. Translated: CASRADPYNQETQYF.

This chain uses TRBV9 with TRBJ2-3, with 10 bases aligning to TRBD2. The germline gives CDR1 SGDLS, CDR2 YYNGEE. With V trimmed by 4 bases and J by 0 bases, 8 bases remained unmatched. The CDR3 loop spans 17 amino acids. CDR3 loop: CASSRAVAGGSTDTQYF. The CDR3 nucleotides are TGTGCCAGCAGCAGAGCGGTAGCGGGGGGAAGCACAGATACGCAGTATTTT.

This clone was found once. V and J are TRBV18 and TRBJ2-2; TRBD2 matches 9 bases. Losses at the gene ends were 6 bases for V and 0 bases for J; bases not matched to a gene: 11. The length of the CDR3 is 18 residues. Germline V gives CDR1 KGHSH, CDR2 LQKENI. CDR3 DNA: TGTGCCAGCTCCCCTCTTTCGGCTAGCGGGGCGAACACCGGGGAGCTGTTTTTT. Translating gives CASSPLSASGANTGELFF.

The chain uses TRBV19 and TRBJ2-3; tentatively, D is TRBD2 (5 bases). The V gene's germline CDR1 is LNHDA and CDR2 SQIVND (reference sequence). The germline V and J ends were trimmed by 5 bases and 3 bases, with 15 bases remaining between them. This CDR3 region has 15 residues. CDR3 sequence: CASSSAAGGTDTQYF. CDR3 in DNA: TGTGCCAGTAGTTCAGCGGCCGGCGGAACAGATACGCAGTATTTT.

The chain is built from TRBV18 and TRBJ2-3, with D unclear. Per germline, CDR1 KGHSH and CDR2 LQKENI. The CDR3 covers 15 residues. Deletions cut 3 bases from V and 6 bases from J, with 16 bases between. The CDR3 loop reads CASSPGGPGVDTQYF. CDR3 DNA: TGTGCCAGCTCACCGGGTGGGCCCGGTGTGGATACGCAGTATTTT.

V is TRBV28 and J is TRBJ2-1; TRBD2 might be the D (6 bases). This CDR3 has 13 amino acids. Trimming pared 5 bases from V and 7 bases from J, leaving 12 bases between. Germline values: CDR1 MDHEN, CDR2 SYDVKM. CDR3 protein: CASSPTGGNEQFF. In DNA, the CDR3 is TGTGCCAGCAGTCCTACAGGAGGGAATGAGCAGTTCTTC.

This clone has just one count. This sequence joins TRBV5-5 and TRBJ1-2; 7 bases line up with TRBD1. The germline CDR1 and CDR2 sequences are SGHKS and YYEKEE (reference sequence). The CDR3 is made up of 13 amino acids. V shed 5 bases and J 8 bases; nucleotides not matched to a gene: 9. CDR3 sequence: CASRPTGDGGYTF. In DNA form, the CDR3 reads TGTGCCAGCAGACCTACAGGGGATGGCGGCTACACCTTC.